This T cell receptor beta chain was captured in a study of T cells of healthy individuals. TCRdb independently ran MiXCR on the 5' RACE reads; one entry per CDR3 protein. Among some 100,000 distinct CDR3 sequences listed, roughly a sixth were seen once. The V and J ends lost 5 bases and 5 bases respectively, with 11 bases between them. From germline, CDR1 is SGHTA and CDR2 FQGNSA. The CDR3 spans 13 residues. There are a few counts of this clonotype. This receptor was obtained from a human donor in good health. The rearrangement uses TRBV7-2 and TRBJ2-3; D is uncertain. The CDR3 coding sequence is TGTGCCAGCAGCCCGCGGCGAGAAGATACGCAGTATTTT. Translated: CASSPRREDTQYF.